Listed below are T cell receptor beta chains from one sample, sequenced in a study of OX40 agonist ivuxolimab in advanced cancers. Assay: immunoSEQ multiplex PCR; the TCRdb copy retains only in-frame clones and omits some. The sample includes over 9,000 clones, about 66% of them seen just once. Source: CD4+ or CD8+ T cells sorted from blood, taken in a trial of the OX40 agonist ivuxolimab. These receptors were obtained from an adult with an advanced solid tumor such as melanoma, head and neck, liver or kidney cancer. The CDR3 runs from the conserved cysteine through the conserved F or W. The D gene is left open where the match is weak. Clone size is given for some rows only: seen once, a few or many times, or a class if the clone is expanded.

.	TRBV19	TRBJ1-5	TRBD1	CASEGGAGQPQHF	TGTGCCAGTGAAGGGGGCGCAGGGCAGCCCCAGCATTTT
.	TRBV6-5	TRBJ1-4	.	CASSYHRGREKLFF	TGTGCCAGCAGTTACCACCGGGGACGAGAAAAACTGTTTTTT
.	TRBV7-9	TRBJ1-4	.	CASSSTGAPELFF	TGTGCCAGCAGCTCAACCGGGGCCCCAGAACTGTTTTTT
.	TRBV4-1	TRBJ2-7	TRBD1	CASSLPDRVGEQYF	TGCGCCAGCAGCCTACCGGACAGGGTGGGCGAGCAGTACTTC
.	TRBV5-1	TRBJ2-1	TRBD1	CASRTEQGSNNEQFF	TGCGCCAGCAGGACGGAACAGGGGTCAAACAATGAGCAGTTCTTC
.	TRBV4-3	TRBJ2-1	TRBD2	CASSQDGGGSNEQFF	TGCGCCAGCAGCCAAGATGGGGGGGGGAGCAATGAGCAGTTCTTC
large	TRBV7-2	TRBJ2-7	.	CASSFSSLAYEQYF	TGTGCCAGCAGCTTCAGCAGTCTAGCCTACGAGCAGTACTTC
.	TRBV4-1	TRBJ2-7	.	CASSRTGPTEQYF	TGCGCCAGCAGCCGCACAGGGCCAACTGAGCAGTACTTC
few	TRBV28	TRBJ2-7	.	CASSYRGASYEQYF	TGTGCCAGCAGTTATCGGGGAGCATCCTACGAGCAGTACTTC
.	TRBV5-1	TRBJ2-7	.	CASSQDRPYEQYF	TGCGCCAGCAGCCAAGACAGGCCCTACGAGCAGTACTTC
.	TRBV7-9	TRBJ2-5	.	CASSEGRELNEETQYF	TGTGCCAGCAGCGAAGGCCGGGAGCTCAATGAAGAGACCCAGTACTTC
.	TRBV28	TRBJ1-1	.	CASSLWAGMNTEAFF	TGTGCCAGCAGTTTATGGGCAGGGATGAACACTGAAGCTTTCTTT
few	TRBV7-3	TRBJ1-1	.	CASSSDMNTEAFF	TGTGCCAGCAGCTCAGACATGAACACTGAAGCTTTCTTT
.	TRBV7-8	TRBJ1-1	.	CASSPAGAINTEAFF	TGTGCCAGCAGCCCCGCAGGGGCGATAAACACTGAAGCTTTCTTT
once	TRBV4-3	TRBJ1-2	TRBD1	CASSQYPVGTGGKGYTF	TGCGCCAGCAGCCAGTACCCGGTTGGGACAGGGGGCAAGGGCTACACCTTC
.	TRBV7-2	TRBJ2-7	.	CASSLVHNSYEQYF	TGTGCCAGCAGCTTAGTGCACAACTCCTACGAGCAGTACTTC
.	TRBV6-5	TRBJ2-2	TRBD2	CASSYTGGDTGELFF	TGTGCCAGCTCCTATACGGGGGGTGATACCGGGGAGCTGTTTTTT
once	TRBV7-3	TRBJ2-1	TRBD2	CASSLGTSGLAYNEQFF	TGTGCCAGCAGCTTAGGGACTAGCGGATTAGCCTACAATGAGCAGTTCTTC
.	TRBV9	TRBJ1-2	.	CASSVDNRENGYTF	TGTGCCAGCAGCGTAGATAACAGGGAGAACGGCTACACCTTC
.	TRBV27	TRBJ1-5	.	CASSPRIGNQPQHF	TGTGCCAGCAGTCCACGGATAGGCAATCAGCCCCAGCATTTT
few	TRBV19	TRBJ2-7	.	CASSPTSGEQYF	TGTGCCAGTAGTCCCACCTCCGGCGAGCAGTACTTC
.	TRBV6-4	TRBJ1-4	.	CASRPDMGRKLFF	TGTGCCAGCAGGCCCGACATGGGTCGTAAACTGTTTTTT
.	TRBV4-3	TRBJ2-7	.	CASSQDMTGLRVEQYF	TGCGCCAGCAGCCAAGATATGACAGGACTGCGAGTCGAGCAGTACTTC
.	TRBV27	TRBJ2-2	.	CASSLGPMAGELFF	TGTGCCAGCAGTTTAGGGCCAATGGCCGGGGAGCTGTTTTTT
few	TRBV28	TRBJ2-5	TRBD1	CASSPGTGDWETQYF	TGTGCCAGCAGCCCAGGGACAGGGGATTGGGAGACCCAGTACTTC
.	TRBV2	TRBJ1-4	.	CASSESENRAVEKLFF	TGTGCCAGCAGTGAATCGGAGAACAGGGCGGTTGAAAAACTGTTTTTT
few	TRBV29-1	TRBJ2-7	.	CSVEDENRANYEQYF	TGCAGCGTTGAAGATGAGAACAGGGCCAACTACGAGCAGTACTTC
.	TRBV27	TRBJ2-1	.	CASSSSPNGANEQFF	TGTGCCAGCAGTTCCTCGCCTAATGGCGCCAATGAGCAGTTCTTC
.	TRBV10-3	TRBJ2-3	.	CAISEVTGAMTDTQYF	TGTGCCATCAGTGAGGTCACGGGAGCGATGACAGATACGCAGTATTTT
few	TRBV30	TRBJ2-1	TRBD2	CAWGALAGGSNEQFF	TGTGCCTGGGGGGCACTAGCGGGAGGGTCCAATGAGCAGTTCTTC
.	TRBV5-1	TRBJ1-2	.	CASSLATGADGYTF	TGCGCCAGCAGCTTGGCCACGGGGGCCGACGGCTACACCTTC
.	TRBV27	TRBJ1-2	.	CASSFGGGDGYTF	TGTGCCAGCAGTTTTGGAGGGGGAGATGGCTACACCTTC
.	TRBV28	TRBJ1-5	.	CASSLRVQPQHF	TGTGCCAGCAGTTTGAGAGTTCAGCCCCAGCATTTT
.	TRBV7-9	TRBJ2-1	TRBD2	CASSPRGGVGYNEQFF	TGTGCCAGCAGCCCCCGGGGGGGGGTGGGGTACAATGAGCAGTTCTTC
once	TRBV5-8	TRBJ1-5	.	CASSQDPGAANQPQHF	TGTGCCAGCAGCCAAGATCCAGGGGCGGCGAATCAGCCCCAGCATTTT
.	TRBV7-2	TRBJ2-7	TRBD1	CASRLQPTSTGTVSYEQYF	TGTGCCAGCCGGCTCCAACCCACGAGCACCGGGACAGTTTCCTACGAGCAGTACTTC
few	TRBV7-9	TRBJ2-5	TRBD2	CASSDLAGDQETQYF	TGTGCCAGCAGCGATCTAGCGGGAGACCAAGAGACCCAGTACTTC
.	TRBV2	TRBJ2-7	TRBD1	CASSTSGTGLTYEQYF	TGTGCCAGCAGTACATCCGGGACAGGGTTGACCTACGAGCAGTACTTC
once	TRBV2	TRBJ2-5	.	CASSDDSQETQYF	TGTGCCAGCAGTGATGACAGCCAAGAGACCCAGTACTTC
medium-sized	TRBV7-6	TRBJ2-7	TRBD1	CASSVDRGVEEQYF	TGTGCCAGCAGCGTCGACAGGGGGGTAGAGGAGCAGTACTTC
.	TRBV7-2	TRBJ2-1	.	CASSFGAGYEQFF	TGTGCCAGCAGCTTTGGTGCTGGCTATGAGCAGTTCTTC
.	TRBV27	TRBJ1-5	.	CASSPGTGAYSDQPQHF	TGTGCCAGCAGTCCAGGGACGGGAGCTTATAGCGATCAGCCCCAGCATTTT